These T cell receptor beta chains were read from a single sample in a study of shared clonotypes between healthy human individuals. The table came from immunoSEQ multiplex PCR; TCRdb's copy has only in-frame clones and leaves some out. The table shows a few hundred thousand clones, with 95% occurring only once. The material sequenced was naive CD8+ T cells sorted from blood. These receptors were collected from a woman aged 25 to 39 in good health. CDR3s include the opening cysteine and the closing phenylalanine or tryptophan.

j_call | v_call | cdr3_aa
TRBJ2-7 | TRBV1 | CTSSPRRLAGNYEQYF
TRBJ2-1 | TRBV6-1 | CASRWLASYEQFF
TRBJ2-7 | TRBV30 | CAWRTLGGSIEQYF
TRBJ1-2 | TRBV19 | CASSTGTPVFDGYTF
TRBJ1-4 | TRBV5-1 | CASSLWGQGINEKLFF
TRBJ2-7 | TRBV28 | CASSSYKNYEQYF
TRBJ2-7 | TRBV10-1 | CASSEDLLDSYEQYF
TRBJ2-1 | TRBV28 | CASDDPGQGANEQFF
TRBJ2-5 | TRBV11-2 | CASSWSGTSGSQETQYF
TRBJ1-1 | TRBV19 | CASSMGGLGPNTEAFF
TRBJ1-1 | TRBV4-1 | CASSQGLLSDTEAFF
TRBJ1-1 | TRBV9 | CASSVAKDRENTEAFF
TRBJ2-7 | TRBV5-1 | CASSLTGSSYEQYF
TRBJ1-2 | TRBV13 | CASSLTQGYGYTF
TRBJ2-1 | TRBV10-3 | CAIVGNVRDEQFF
TRBJ1-1 | TRBV6-1 | CATTGGTEAFF
TRBJ2-7 | TRBV10-2 | CASLGPEQYF
TRBJ2-4 | TRBV11-2 | CASSSILGQGSLAKNIQYF
TRBJ1-1 | TRBV28 | CASSAQEGNTEAFF
TRBJ1-5 | TRBV27 | CASSYRGGSSNQPQHF
TRBJ2-7 | TRBV9 | CASSVTQTSGIFHEQYF
TRBJ2-1 | TRBV20-1 | CSAPEYNEQFF
TRBJ2-7 | TRBV6-1 | CASSEAPNPAYEQYF
TRBJ2-1 | TRBV11-2 | CASSLVSAGEYEQFF
TRBJ2-7 | TRBV6-1 | CASRVRAPSHEQYF
TRBJ2-3 | TRBV28 | CASIMGQGVADTQYF
TRBJ2-7 | TRBV7-8 | CASSSLAHEQYF
TRBJ2-1 | TRBV27 | CASTLGGSYNEQFF
TRBJ2-2 | TRBV28 | CASSSLAGRNTGELFF
TRBJ2-7 | TRBV9 | CASSALGNEQYF
TRBJ1-3 | TRBV28 | CASSFREVFRGISGNTIYF
TRBJ2-1 | TRBV27 | CASSLRPPGQGLLYNEQFF
TRBJ1-1 | TRBV23-1 | CASSQSTATPNMNTEAFF
TRBJ2-5 | TRBV19 | CASSTRQFSPQETQYF
TRBJ2-7 | TRBV10-3 | CAISESGYEQYF
TRBJ1-1 | TRBV9 | CASSGQGLLTEAFF
TRBJ1-5 | TRBV10-3 | CAISESQTGNQPQHF
TRBJ2-5 | TRBV5-4 | CASNQLEVQETQYF
TRBJ2-1 | TRBV19 | CASSNYRLAGGHVYNEQFF
TRBJ2-7 | TRBV5-4 | CASSVQIGYEQYF
TRBJ2-2 | TRBV29-1 | CSVGTVNTGELFF
TRBJ2-5 | TRBV28 | CASTLAFVPQETQYF
TRBJ1-2 | TRBV2 | CASSDPDSTNYGYTF
TRBJ2-1 | TRBV29-1 | CSVEDMTPSSYNEQFF
TRBJ2-1 | TRBV6-6 | CASSYLSGYNEQFF
TRBJ2-5 | TRBV19 | CASSHPNEETQYF
TRBJ2-7 | TRBV13 | CATAQGGEQYF
TRBJ2-1 | TRBV7-6 | CASSLGTSGSLNEQFF
TRBJ2-2 | TRBV19 | CASSSYRDRGANGELFF
TRBJ2-1 | TRBV4-1 | CASSLVVPSYNEQFF
TRBJ2-2 | TRBV5-1 | CASSLGRASTGELFF
TRBJ2-7 | TRBV13 | CASSLGGTDSYEQYF
TRBJ2-5 | TRBV5-1 | CASSPIGTEETQYF
TRBJ2-2 | TRBV6-1 | CASSEVGAPDTGELFF
TRBJ2-3 | TRBV11-2 | CASSLGHGSTDTQYF
TRBJ2-7 | TRBV7-9 | CASSTWDRADEQYF
TRBJ2-7 | TRBV5-4 | CASSLWSGYEQYF
TRBJ2-3 | TRBV10-2 | CASSTGITDTQYF
TRBJ2-7 | TRBV13 | CASSLDRAREQYF
TRBJ1-1 | TRBV5-5 | CASSPLRVVTEAFF